This T cell receptor (beta chain) was sequenced for a study of blood T cell repertoires in COVID-19. Study background: Spain, Italy and the United States supplied samples that represented acute and convalescent COVID-19. The analysed material was cDNA or gDNA that came from T cells, B-cell-depleted T cells, or PBMCs.

V lost 1 base and J 3 bases, leaving 13 bases between the germline ends. There are 15 residues in the CDR3. Germline-derived CDR1 and CDR2 are SEHNR and FQNEAQ (reference sequence). Authors' data handling: Reference gene primers were amplified, and this amplification served to estimate nucleated cell counts. Sequenced by immunoSEQ multiplex PCR; TCRdb stores in-frame clones only, minus some. V and J calls and clone size are those listed in that table; D and trimming were worked out from the DNA. Seen here are more than 60,000 clones, around nine tenths observed once, and the top ten hold nearly 5%. The J gene is TRBJ2-7, the V gene TRBV7-9; D is perhaps TRBD1 (6 bases). The sample comprised peripheral blood. The origin of this receptor is a woman older than 75 with active or convalescent COVID-19. The CDR3 reads CASSLGGARGYEQYF. CDR3 bases: TGTGCCAGCAGCTTAGGAGGGGCCAGGGGCTACGAGCAGTACTTC.